One sample yielded the 20 T cell receptor beta chains listed below, sequenced in a study of blood T cell repertoires in COVID-19. The data were produced by immunoSEQ multiplex PCR, yet TCRdb's version contains in-frame clones alone and is incomplete. The data show approximately 450,000 clones, with around 91% seen just once and about 1.1% held by the top ten. Sequenced sample: PBMCs or T cells enriched from blood (not recorded which). These TCRs come from a man aged 30-40 years who had recovered from COVID-19.

The CDR3 DNA reads as TGCAGTGCTAGTGACCGCGGGGAGACCCAGTACTTC. This gives the protein CSASDRGETQYF. The chain couples TRBV20-1 to TRBJ2-5, with a possible D match to TRBD2 (5 bases). The germline gives CDR1 DFQATT, CDR2 SNEGSKA (reference sequence). The CDR3 loop spans 12 amino acids. Deletions cut 3 bases from V and 5 bases from J, with 10 bases between.

The J gene is TRBJ2-3, the V gene TRBV2, with 12 bases that match TRBD2. There are 13 residues in the CDR3. The V segment lost 6 bases and the J segment 5 bases; nucleotides outside the gene matches: 0. CDR1 SNHLY and CDR2 FYNNEI come from the germline V gene. CDR3 region: CASRGLAGDTQYF. CDR3 coding DNA: TGTGCCAGCAGGGGACTAGCGGGAGATACGCAGTATTTT.

The chain is built from TRBV11-1 and TRBJ2-7, with TRBD1 identical over 8 bases. After removal of 2 bases from V and 2 bases from J, the junction contained 8 bases not matched to a gene. CDR1 and CDR2 (germline): SGHAT, FQDESV (reference sequence). This CDR3 is 16 amino acids long. CDR3 bases: TGTGCCAGCAGCTTACGGACAGGGCTTTATCCCTACGAGCAGTACTTC. Translated: CASSLRTGLYPYEQYF.

The J gene is TRBJ2-3, the V gene TRBV4-1, with D possibly TRBD2 on 6 matching bases. Germline-derived CDR1 and CDR2 are MGHRA and YSYEKL. This CDR3 is 17 amino acids long. V was trimmed by 1 base and J by 2 bases, leaving 16 bases between them. The CDR3 coding sequence is TGCGCCAGCAGCCAAGTTATTCTAGCGAAGGACACAGATACGCAGTATTTT. Protein sequence: CASSQVILAKDTDTQYF.

This sequence joins TRBV10-3 and TRBJ2-1; 8 bases match TRBD2. V shed 5 bases and J 0 bases; nucleotides not matched to a gene: 6. This CDR3 region has 16 residues. In germline, CDR1 is ENHRY, CDR2 SYGVKD. The CDR3 bases are TGTGCCATCAGTCAATCCGGGACTAGCTCCTACAATGAGCAGTTCTTC. The encoded protein is CAISQSGTSSYNEQFF.

The rearrangement uses TRBV19 and TRBJ1-5, with TRBD1 matching over 8 bases. J was trimmed by 5 bases and V by 5 bases; bases with no gene match: 5. The CDR3 spans 14 residues. Germline CDR1 LNHDA, CDR2 SQIVND (reference sequence). DNA for the CDR3: TGTGCCAGTAGTGGGGGACAGGAACATCAGCCCCAGCATTTT. It encodes CASSGGQEHQPQHF.

The chain couples TRBV18 to TRBJ2-7; tentative D call: TRBD1 (5 bases). Trimming shortened V by 0 bases and J by 6 bases, and 15 bases separated the two germline ends. This CDR3 region has 15 residues. CDR1 is KGHSH and CDR2 is LQKENI in the germline V gene. The DNA for the CDR3 is TGTGCCAGCTCACCACCAAGGTCCCCTCAGGGCGAGCAGTACTTC. This codes for CASSPPRSPQGEQYF.

The CDR3 sequence: CASRAGVAKNIQYF. The DNA of the CDR3 is TGTGCCAGTAGAGCGGGAGTGGCCAAAAACATTCAGTACTTC. V usage is TRBV19 and J usage is TRBJ2-4; 8 nucleotides match TRBD2. Germline V CDR1 and CDR2: LNHDA, SQIVND (reference sequence). The CDR3 is made up of 14 amino acids. V trimming: 6 bases; J trimming: 1 base; junction bases outside the gene matches: 2.

This chain connects TRBV11-2 to TRBJ2-7; tentatively, D is TRBD2 (6 bases). V dropped 6 bases and J dropped 1 base, with 13 bases sitting between them. Per germline, CDR1 SGHAT and CDR2 FQNNGV. The CDR3 is 14 residues long. CDR3 DNA: TGTGCCAGCAGGACAACGGCGGGGTCCTACGAGCAGTACTTC. It translates to CASRTTAGSYEQYF.

The chain joins TRBV10-3 to TRBJ1-1; weak D call: TRBD1 (5 bases). This CDR3 has 15 residues. Germline loops: CDR1 ENHRY, CDR2 SYGVKD. Trimming removed 7 bases from V and 3 bases from J, with 18 bases in between. The CDR3 nucleotides read TGTGCCATCAACGAGGGTCAGGGAGGCCACACTGAAGCTTTCTTT. Its translation: CAINEGQGGHTEAFF.

V and J are TRBV30 and TRBJ1-5; 7 bases agree with TRBD1. There are 15 residues in the CDR3. Losses at the gene ends were 2 bases for V and 3 bases for J; bases not matched to a gene: 7. Per the germline V gene, CDR1 is GTSNPN and CDR2 is SVGIG (reference sequence). The CDR3: CAWSPQGTVNQPQHF. DNA of the CDR3: TGTGCCTGGAGTCCCCAGGGGACAGTCAATCAGCCCCAGCATTTT. The whole variable domain, filled in from reference TRBV30 and TRBJ1-5, reads SQTIHQWPATLVQPVGSPLSLECTVEGTSNPNLYWYRQAAGRGLQLLFYSVGIGQISSEVPQNLSASRPQDRQFILSSKKLLLSDSGFYLCAWSPQGTVNQPQHFGDGTRLSIL.

This clone came up a few times. CDR3 region: CASSSLDRVPYEQYF. The CDR3, as DNA: TGCGCCAGCAGCTCCCTGGACAGGGTACCCTACGAGCAGTACTTC. The chain employs TRBV5-1 and TRBJ2-7; the match to TRBD1 covers 8 bases. The length of the CDR3 is 15 residues. V was pared by 3 bases and J by 2 bases, with 7 bases of the junction left unmatched. CDR1 and CDR2 (germline): SGHRS, YFSETQ.

The chain is built from TRBV5-1 and TRBJ2-3; 8 positions agree with TRBD2. V gave up 0 bases and J gave up 6 bases; unmatched junction bases: 6. The V gene's germline CDR1 is SGHRS and CDR2 YFSETQ. The CDR3 consists of 15 residues. CDR3 in amino acids: CASSLASGSTDTQYF. The DNA for the CDR3 is TGCGCCAGCAGCTTGGCAAGCGGGAGTACTGATACGCAGTATTTT.

The rearrangement links TRBV27 to TRBJ1-3; D is ambiguous. Germline V gives CDR1 MNHEY, CDR2 SMNVEV (reference sequence). The CDR3 is 16 amino acids. V lost 4 bases and J 0 bases, leaving 13 bases between the germline ends. The CDR3 region is CASSYLRVSSGNTIYF. The DNA for the CDR3 is TGTGCCAGCAGTTATCTTCGGGTGAGCTCTGGAAACACCATATATTTT.

The chain is built from TRBV20-1 and TRBJ2-5, with D possibly TRBD1 on 6 matching bases. Trimming took 3 bases from V and 1 from J, leaving 9 bases between them. This CDR3 is built from 13 residues. Germline V gene data show CDR1 as DFQATT and CDR2 as SNEGSKA (reference sequence). DNA for the CDR3: TGCAGTGCTAGTAGGACAGTCCAAGAGACCCAGTACTTC. Encoded protein: CSASRTVQETQYF.

The chain combines TRBV12-3 or TRBV12-4 with TRBJ1-3; D gene uncertain. Trimming removed 6 bases at V and 4 bases at J, with 10 bases between. The CDR3 runs to 13 residues. This chain's CDR3 is CASRIPGGNTIYF. Written as DNA, the CDR3 is TGTGCCAGCAGGATCCCGGGGGGAAACACCATATATTTT.

J is TRBJ2-2 and V is TRBV30; the D gene is possibly TRBD2 (6 bases). The CDR3 loop spans 14 amino acids. V was pared by 4 bases and J by 5 bases, with 14 bases between. Germline CDR1 and CDR2: GTSNPN and SVGIG (reference sequence). CDR3 sequence: CAWNTGVITGELFF. The CDR3 DNA sequence: TGTGCCTGGAACACGGGGGTGATAACCGGGGAGCTGTTTTTT.

The chain couples TRBV3-1 (or the pseudogene TRBV3-2) to TRBJ1-2; no definite D call. The V gene's germline CDR1 is LGHDT and CDR2 YNNKEL (reference sequence). CDR3 length: 13 amino acids. V was trimmed by 2 bases and J by 1 base, leaving 5 bases between them. The CDR3 nucleotides read TGTGCCAGCAGCCAAAACGGTAACTATGGCTACACCTTC. Its protein product is CASSQNGNYGYTF.

V gene TRBV5-1 combines with J gene TRBJ1-2; the D is unclear. Trimming shortened V by 2 bases and J by 6 bases, and 14 bases separated the two germline ends. CDR1 and CDR2 (germline): SGHRS, YFSETQ. The CDR3 contains 14 residues. The CDR3 DNA reads TGCGCCAGCAGCTTCCTCGCGGTTGGTCATGGCTACACCTTC. This sequence encodes CASSFLAVGHGYTF. The full variable domain, rest sourced from reference TRBV5-1 and TRBJ1-2, is KAGVTQTPRYLIKTRGQQVTLSCSPISGHRSVSWYQQTPGQGLQFLFEYFSETQRNKGNFPGRFSGRQFSNSRSEMNVSTLELGDSALYLCASSFLAVGHGYTFGSGTRLTVV.

This chain connects TRBV27 to TRBJ1-2; 7 nucleotides agree with TRBD1. With V trimmed by 10 bases and J by 4 bases, 12 bases remained unmatched. In germline, CDR1 is MNHEY, CDR2 SMNVEV (reference sequence). CDR3 length: 14 residues. The DNA of the CDR3 is TGTGCCACCAGCCCATCGGGACAGACCTATGGCTACACCTTC. Translated, it gives CATSPSGQTYGYTF.